These 10 T cell receptor beta chains came from one sample sequenced in a study of blood T cells in healthy people across ages. A sample-barcoded 5' primer and a J-beta primer mix were used in a second PCR of roughly 7 to 11 cycles. TCRdb processed the 5' RACE reads anew with MiXCR; each CDR3 protein has one entry. The table lists about 670,000 distinct CDR3 sequences, approximately 40% of them singletons. Sequenced input: blood. Source of these receptors: an elderly man in good health.

The chain recombines TRBV4-3 with TRBJ2-6; D gene unclear. V was clipped by 0 bases and J by 2 bases, with 14 bases between them. The CDR3 runs to 18 residues. Germline CDR1 and CDR2: LGHNA and YSLEER. The CDR3 DNA reads as TGCGCCAGCAGCCAAGATCCGATTGGAAATACTGGGGCCAACGTCCTGACTTTC. Its protein is CASSQDPIGNTGANVLTF.

V and J are TRBV7-3 and TRBJ2-1; possible D gene TRBD2, 5 bases. The CDR3 totals 14 residues. Per germline, CDR1 SGHTA and CDR2 FQGTGA. Between the trimmed V and J ends, which lost 6 bases and 8 bases, there was a span of 17 bases. The CDR3: CASRKSRGSDEQFF. DNA of the CDR3: TGTGCCAGCAGGAAATCTCGGGGTAGCGATGAGCAGTTCTTC.

V is TRBV7-2 and J is TRBJ2-7; 7 nucleotides line up with TRBD1. The CDR3 runs to 15 residues. Germline-derived CDR1 and CDR2 are SGHTA and FQGNSA. The trim removed 1 base at V and 3 bases at J, leaving 6 bases unmatched. The CDR3 sequence: CASSLETGNFYEQYF. The CDR3 DNA follows: TGTGCCAGCAGCTTAGAGACAGGGAACTTCTACGAGCAGTACTTC.

The rearrangement joins TRBV4-1 to TRBJ2-1; possible D gene TRBD1, 6 bases. Germline CDR1 MGHRA, CDR2 YSYEKL. The CDR3 is 15 amino acids. Trimming removed 3 bases at V and 4 bases at J, with 13 bases between. The CDR3 nucleotides are TGCGCCAGCAGCCAGGGTCGACAGGTTTACAATGAGCAGTTCTTC. Residues: CASSQGRQVYNEQFF.

The rearrangement joins TRBV20-1 to TRBJ2-3; 11 bases line up with TRBD2. V lost 4 bases to trimming and J lost 3 bases; unmatched junction nucleotides: 6. The CDR3 has 15 amino acids. Germline V lookup: CDR1 DFQATT, CDR2 SNEGSKA (reference sequence). The CDR3 spells CSAIRLAGYTDTQYF. The DNA of the CDR3 is TGCAGTGCTATTCGACTAGCGGGGTATACAGATACGCAGTATTTT.

The chain uses TRBV6-1 and TRBJ1-2, with no clear D. Germline-derived CDR1 and CDR2 are MNHNS and SASEGT. The CDR3 is 16 amino acids. V gave up 0 bases and J gave up 4 bases, with 15 bases separating them. The CDR3 here is CASSEARRQTFYGYTF. DNA for the CDR3: TGTGCCAGCAGTGAAGCAAGGAGGCAAACTTTCTATGGCTACACCTTC.

This clonotype was observed a handful of times. V usage is TRBV5-5 and J usage is TRBJ2-1; D may be TRBD2 (5 bases). V was trimmed by 4 bases and J by 7 bases, leaving 9 bases between them. CDR3 size: 12 residues. Germline V CDR1 and CDR2: SGHKS, YYEKEE (reference sequence). DNA for the CDR3: TGTGCCAGCAGCCCATTAGCGAATGAGCAGTTCTTC. Protein product: CASSPLANEQFF.

This clonotype was seen a handful of times. J is TRBJ2-1 and V is TRBV29-1; D remains ambiguous. Deletions cut 1 base from V and 4 bases from J, with 11 bases between. The CDR3 runs 14 residues. CDR1 and CDR2 from the germline V gene are SQVTM and ANQGSEA. The chain's CDR3 is CSVEGGFLYNEQFF. Here the CDR3 DNA reads TGCAGCGTTGAAGGCGGATTTTTGTACAATGAGCAGTTCTTC.

With respect to this clonotype: One base away lies a much larger clone, so this may be a sequencing read error. This chain uses TRBV6-2 or TRBV6-3 with TRBJ2-7; D unresolved. The DNA end is more similar to TRBJ2-5, so the J call may be wrong. The CDR3 length is 11 residues. The germline CDR1 and CDR2 sequences are MNHEY and SVGEGT. This chain's CDR3 is CACSYDETQYF. The DNA of the CDR3 is TGTGCCTGCAGTTACGACGAGACCCAGTACTTC.

This sequence joins TRBV7-3 and TRBJ2-3; 9 bases are a match to TRBD2. Trimming took 5 bases from V and 6 from J; bases not matched to a gene: 15. The CDR3 totals 17 residues. Per germline, CDR1 SGHTA and CDR2 FQGTGA. The CDR3, as DNA: TGTGCCAGCAGCCAAACGGGCGGCGGGAGGGCCAGGGATACGCAGTATTTT. It is translated as CASSQTGGGRARDTQYF.